The rows below give T cell receptor beta chains drawn from one sample of a study of blood T cell repertoires in COVID-19. The data were produced by immunoSEQ multiplex PCR, yet TCRdb's version contains in-frame clones alone and is incomplete. The profile shows some 240,000 clones, roughly four fifths of them singletons. The sequencing input was PBMCs or T cells enriched from blood (not recorded which). All receptors come from a man between 50 and 59 years old who had recovered from COVID-19. Each CDR3 is given with its conserved first and last residue. D genes are given only for firm matches. Expanded clones are given a class, and other clones once, few, many or no size at all.

d_call	clone_size	v_call	j_call	cdr3_aa	cdr3_nt
.	.	TRBV28	TRBJ2-1	CASSFVGEWGSYNEQFF	TGTGCCAGCAGTTTTGTGGGAGAATGGGGCTCCTACAATGAGCAGTTCTTC
.	once	TRBV20-1	TRBJ2-3	CSASRQYTDTQYF	TGCAGTGCTAGTAGACAGTACACAGATACGCAGTATTTT
.	.	TRBV21-1	TRBJ2-7	CASGGGSSGLGSYEQYF	TGTGCCAGCGGGGGGGGCAGCTCGGGCCTGGGATCCTACGAGCAGTACTTC
TRBD1	.	TRBV7-9	TRBJ1-4	CASSRGTVGANEKLFF	TGTGCCAGCAGCAGAGGGACAGTAGGAGCTAATGAAAAACTGTTTTTT
.	.	TRBV27	TRBJ1-1	CASSSNSLNTEAFF	TGTGCCAGCAGTTCCAACAGTTTGAACACTGAAGCTTTCTTT
.	.	TRBV18	TRBJ2-5	CASGRARETQYF	TGTGCCAGCGGCAGGGCCCGGGAGACCCAGTACTTC
.	once	TRBV12-2	TRBJ2-7	CASRDPRGISF	TGTGCAAGTCGCGACCCCCGCGGGATCAGCTTC
.	once	TRBV28	TRBJ2-1	CASSSGTFNDEQFF	TGTGCCAGCAGTTCCGGGACTTTTAATGATGAGCAGTTCTTC
TRBD2	.	TRBV5-4	TRBJ2-7	CASSSGLATREQYF	TGTGCCAGCAGCTCGGGACTAGCGACAAGGGAGCAGTACTTC
.	.	TRBV7-7	TRBJ2-5	CASSLQGGMAETQYF	TGTGCTAGCAGCTTACAAGGCGGGATGGCAGAGACCCAGTACTTC
TRBD2	.	TRBV24-1	TRBJ2-6	CATTSGRGRSGANVLTF	TGTGCCACCACTAGCGGGAGAGGCCGCTCTGGGGCCAACGTCCTGACTTTC
.	few	TRBV6-5	TRBJ2-5	CATNWGRETQYF	TGTGCCACCAATTGGGGGAGGGAGACCCAGTACTTC
.	.	TRBV7-2	TRBJ2-3	CASSWTPNTQYF	TGTGCCAGCAGCTGGACTCCGAATACGCAGTATTTT
.	.	TRBV14	TRBJ1-1	CASSPRPLGGPMNTEAFF	TGTGCCAGCAGCCCCCGACCACTGGGGGGTCCGATGAACACTGAAGCTTTCTTT
.	once	TRBV19	TRBJ2-1	CASSPPFFF	TGTGCCAGTAGTCCCCCCTTCTTCTTC
.	once	TRBV27	TRBJ1-4	CASSLAGGTNEKLFF	TGTGCCAGCAGTTTGGCCGGCGGTACTAATGAAAAACTGTTTTTT
.	.	TRBV19	TRBJ1-2	CAAWKVSGGYTF	TGTGCCGCTTGGAAGGTCTCGGGTGGCTACACCTTC
TRBD1	.	TRBV5-6	TRBJ1-1	CASSWDRVATEAFF	TGTGCCAGCAGCTGGGACAGGGTGGCCACTGAAGCTTTCTTT
TRBD1	.	TRBV2	TRBJ1-4	CASGTGPVYRQKLFF	TGTGCCAGCGGGACAGGGCCCGTCTATCGTCAAAAACTGTTTTTT
TRBD1	.	TRBV19	TRBJ2-1	CASSSAAGTGYEQFF	TGTGCCAGTAGTTCCGCCGCCGGGACAGGGTACGAGCAGTTCTTC
.	.	TRBV19	TRBJ1-5	CASSSQGWNQPQHF	TGTGCCAGTAGTAGTCAGGGTTGGAATCAGCCCCAGCATTTT
TRBD2	.	TRBV19	TRBJ2-7	CASSTGTSGSSYEQYF	TGTGCCAGTAGTACCGGGACTAGCGGGAGCTCCTACGAGCAGTACTTC
.	once	TRBV24-1	TRBJ1-2	CAKKRVRGGRTNYGYTF	TGTGCCAAAAAACGTGTTAGGGGGGGCCGGACTAACTATGGCTACACCTTC
TRBD1	few	TRBV7-8	TRBJ1-6	CASSLTGQGRSPLHF	TGTGCCAGCAGCCTAACTGGACAGGGTCGGTCACCCCTCCACTTT
TRBD2	.	TRBV28	TRBJ2-1	CASTHIAGGNEQFF	TGTGCCAGCACACATATAGCGGGAGGCAATGAGCAGTTCTTC
TRBD1	.	TRBV7-9	TRBJ1-6	CASSLRGLLSPLHF	TGTGCCAGCAGCTTAAGGGGGCTTCTTTCACCCCTCCACTTT
.	.	TRBV5-6	TRBJ2-3	CASSRTDVRSTDTQYF	TGTGCCAGCAGCCGGACAGACGTCCGTAGCACAGATACGCAGTATTTT
.	.	TRBV6-1	TRBJ1-2	CASNEHGYGYTF	TGTGCCAGCAATGAACACGGCTATGGCTACACCTTC
.	once	TRBV29-1	TRBJ1-1	CSVGYRAPTEAFF	TGCAGCGTTGGGTACAGGGCGCCCACTGAAGCTTTCTTT
.	.	TRBV4-3	TRBJ1-4	CASSPYPGVDEKLFF	TGCGCCAGCAGCCCCTACCCAGGGGTAGACGAAAAACTGTTTTTT
.	once	TRBV4-1	TRBJ1-1	CASSRMPPGEAFF	TGCGCCAGCAGCCGGATGCCCCCCGGGGAAGCTTTCTTT
.	.	TRBV7-9	TRBJ1-2	CASSLRKQGGDYGYTF	TGTGCCAGCAGCCTACGAAAACAGGGAGGGGACTATGGCTACACCTTC
.	.	TRBV3-1/TRBV3-2	TRBJ1-2	CASSPGYGYTF	TGTGCCAGCAGCCCGGGTTATGGCTACACCTTC
TRBD1	.	TRBV25-1	TRBJ2-7	CASSELGTGAYEQYF	TGTGCCAGCAGTGAACTCGGGACAGGGGCCTACGAGCAGTACTTC